This T cell receptor beta chain comes out of a study of cytomegalovirus exposure and HLA in healthy donors. The PCR employed 60 Vbeta primers together with 13 Jbeta primers. Clones were sequenced by immunoSEQ multiplex PCR, and TCRdb holds only the in-frame ones, with some missing. The sample records more than 65,000 clones, 74% being singletons. Findings and limits, study-wide: TCR beta V- and J-gene trimming was later associated with a missense DCLRE1C variant. In a later analysis, compared with equally common non-associated chains, HLA-associated beta chains were more expanded.

A remark on this clone: What it binds is unknown.

Between the trimmed V and J ends, which lost 4 bases and 2 bases, there was a span of 12 bases. CDR1 and CDR2 from the germline V gene are MGHRA and YSYEKL. This CDR3 region has 15 residues. The receptor was isolated from a woman in her fifties or sixties in good health and CMV-seropositive. Sequencing input: PBMCs. The genes are TRBV4-1 and TRBJ1-3; no reliable D call. CDR3 loop: CASSLLPGTGNTIYF. In DNA form, the CDR3 reads TGCGCCAGCAGCCTTCTGCCGGGGACTGGAAACACCATATATTTT.